These T cell receptor beta chains were read from a single sample in a study of cytomegalovirus exposure and HLA in healthy donors. Some clones are missing from TCRdb's copy, which holds only in-frame ones; the method was immunoSEQ multiplex PCR. The sample has about 170,000 clones; over 70% are singletons. The sequencing sample was made of PBMCs. These receptor sequences come from a woman in her twenties or thirties in good health and CMV-seropositive. The CDR3 runs from the conserved cysteine through the conserved F or W. A D gene is named only where the DNA matches it firmly. Clone size is stated in some rows and not others, as once, few, many or a class when expanded.

J,V,D,size,DNA,CDR3
TRBJ1-2,TRBV7-7,TRBD1,.,TGTGCCAGCAGCTTAAGGGACAGGTGTCACTATGGCTACACCTTC,CASSLRDRCHYGYTF
TRBJ2-7,TRBV27,TRBD1,.,TGTGCCAGCAGTTTATCGAGGACAGGCTCCTACGAGCAGTACTTC,CASSLSRTGSYEQYF
TRBJ1-3,TRBV28,.,.,TGTGCCAGCAGCCGTTGGGGGGAATCTGGAAACACCATATATTTT,CASSRWGESGNTIYF
TRBJ2-6,TRBV2,TRBD1,.,TGTGCCAGCAGTCAGACAGGGGCCTCTGGGGCCAACGTCCTGACTTTC,CASSQTGASGANVLTF
TRBJ1-3,TRBV6-1,TRBD1,once,TGTGCCAGCGGACAGGGGGCCGGGGGAAACACCATATATTTT,CASGQGAGGNTIYF
TRBJ2-5,TRBV11-1,TRBD2,.,TGTGCCAGCAGCCGCGCCCTAGCGGGAGAGAGCCAAGAGACCCAGTACTTC,CASSRALAGESQETQYF
TRBJ2-7,TRBV28,TRBD1,.,TGTGCCAGCAGTTCCCCTGGGGACAGGGGTCTAGGGGAGCAGTACTTC,CASSSPGDRGLGEQYF
TRBJ1-1,TRBV9,.,.,TGTGCCAGCAGCGTACAGGGTGGAAGCACTGAAGCTTTCTTT,CASSVQGGSTEAFF
TRBJ2-7,TRBV28,TRBD2,few,TGTGCCAGCCCTCGGACTAGCACAAACTGGTACTTC,CASPRTSTNWYF
TRBJ2-7,TRBV10-3,TRBD2,.,TGTGCCATCAGTGACGGGACTAGCGGTACCTACGAGCAGTACTTC,CAISDGTSGTYEQYF
TRBJ1-1,TRBV6-6,TRBD1,few,TGTGCCAGCAGTTACCCCGGGACAGGGGGCCCTGAAGCTTTCTTT,CASSYPGTGGPEAFF
TRBJ2-5,TRBV7-2,.,.,TGTGCCAGCAGACGTTTCCCCGGCGGGGGCAACCAAGAGACCCAGTACTTC,CASRRFPGGGNQETQYF
TRBJ1-4,TRBV6-1,.,.,TGTGCCAGCAGTGAAGTCCCCCTAAATGAAAAACTGTTTTTT,CASSEVPLNEKLFF
TRBJ2-7,TRBV10-2,.,.,TGCGCCAGCAGTGAACGGGGGAGCTCCTACGAGCAGTACTTC,CASSERGSSYEQYF